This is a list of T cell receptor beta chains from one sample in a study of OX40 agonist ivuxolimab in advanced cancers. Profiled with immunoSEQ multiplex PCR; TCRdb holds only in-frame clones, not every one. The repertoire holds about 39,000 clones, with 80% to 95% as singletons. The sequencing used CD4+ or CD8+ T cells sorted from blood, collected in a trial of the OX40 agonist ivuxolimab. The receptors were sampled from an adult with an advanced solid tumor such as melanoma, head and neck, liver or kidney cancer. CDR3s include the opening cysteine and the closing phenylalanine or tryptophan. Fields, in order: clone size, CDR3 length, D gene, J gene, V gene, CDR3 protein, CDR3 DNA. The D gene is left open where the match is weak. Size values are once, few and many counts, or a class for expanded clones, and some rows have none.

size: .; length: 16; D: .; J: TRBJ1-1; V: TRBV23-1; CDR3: CASILPPRDPNTEAFF; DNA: TGCGCCAGCATCCTACCTCCCCGGGACCCGAACACTGAAGCTTTCTTT
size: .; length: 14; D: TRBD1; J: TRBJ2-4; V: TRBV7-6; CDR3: CASSLGQGGDIQYF; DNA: TGTGCCAGCAGCCTCGGACAGGGCGGAGACATTCAGTACTTC
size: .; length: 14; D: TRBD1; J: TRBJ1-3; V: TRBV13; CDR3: CASSLGTAGNTIYF; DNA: TGTGCCAGCAGCCTAGGGACAGCTGGAAACACCATATATTTT
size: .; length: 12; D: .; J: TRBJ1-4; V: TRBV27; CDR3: CASSLNGEKLFF; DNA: TGTGCCAGCAGTTTAAATGGTGAAAAACTGTTTTTT
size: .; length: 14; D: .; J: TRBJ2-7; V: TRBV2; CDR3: CASSEAGVRVEQYF; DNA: TGTGCCAGCAGTGAAGCGGGGGTAAGGGTGGAGCAGTACTTC
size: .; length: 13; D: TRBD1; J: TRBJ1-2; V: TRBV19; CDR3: CASSSRQGYGYTF; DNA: TGTGCCAGTAGTTCAAGACAGGGCTATGGCTACACCTTC
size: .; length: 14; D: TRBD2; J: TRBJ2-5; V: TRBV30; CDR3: CAWSLAGGLATQYF; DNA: TGTGCCTGGAGCCTAGCGGGAGGGCTCGCGACCCAGTACTTC
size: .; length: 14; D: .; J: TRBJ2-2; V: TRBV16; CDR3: CASSPRVAPGELFF; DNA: TGTGCCAGCAGCCCTCGAGTTGCGCCCGGGGAGCTGTTTTTT
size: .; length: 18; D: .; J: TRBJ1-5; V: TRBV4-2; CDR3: CASSQVTGQRSINQPQHF; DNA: TGTGCCAGCAGCCAAGTTACCGGACAAAGGAGCATCAATCAGCCCCAGCATTTT
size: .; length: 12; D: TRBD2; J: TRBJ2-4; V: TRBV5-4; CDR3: CASSFGGDIQYF; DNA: TGTGCCAGCAGCTTCGGGGGGGACATTCAGTACTTC
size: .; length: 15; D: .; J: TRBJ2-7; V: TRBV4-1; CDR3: CASSLADLPSYEQYF; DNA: TGCGCCAGCAGCCTAGCGGATCTACCATCCTACGAGCAGTACTTC
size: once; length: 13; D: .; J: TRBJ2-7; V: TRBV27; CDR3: CASSWGRGDEQYF; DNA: TGTGCCAGCAGTTGGGGACGGGGAGACGAGCAGTACTTC
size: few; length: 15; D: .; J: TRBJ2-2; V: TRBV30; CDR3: CAWMPSTPNTGELFF; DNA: TGTGCCTGGATGCCGTCGACACCAAACACCGGGGAGCTGTTTTTT
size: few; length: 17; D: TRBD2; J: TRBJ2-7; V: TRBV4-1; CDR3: CASSQGSSGSFSYEQYF; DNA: TGCGCCAGCAGCCAAGGATCTAGCGGCTCATTCTCCTACGAGCAGTACTTC
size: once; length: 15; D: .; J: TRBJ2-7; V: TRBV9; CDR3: CASSVVPGSTYEQYF; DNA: TGTGCCAGCAGCGTAGTACCCGGCAGTACCTACGAGCAGTACTTC
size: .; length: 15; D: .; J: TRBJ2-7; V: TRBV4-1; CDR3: CASSQVHTAVHEQYF; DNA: TGCGCCAGCAGCCAAGTACACACCGCCGTACACGAGCAGTACTTC
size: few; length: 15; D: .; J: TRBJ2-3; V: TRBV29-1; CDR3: CSVEDSADYTDTQYF; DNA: TGCAGCGTTGAAGATTCGGCAGACTATACAGATACGCAGTATTTT
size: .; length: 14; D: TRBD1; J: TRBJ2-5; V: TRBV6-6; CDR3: CASSGTGGMETQYF; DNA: TGTGCCAGCAGCGGGACAGGGGGCATGGAGACCCAGTACTTC
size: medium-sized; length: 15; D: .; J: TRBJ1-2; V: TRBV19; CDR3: CASSSPARQDHGYTF; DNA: TGTGCCAGTAGTTCCCCCGCCAGACAGGACCATGGCTACACCTTC
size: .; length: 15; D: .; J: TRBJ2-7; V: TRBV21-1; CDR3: CASRIALHVLDEQYF; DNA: TGTGCCAGCAGAATTGCGCTACACGTGTTAGACGAGCAGTACTTC
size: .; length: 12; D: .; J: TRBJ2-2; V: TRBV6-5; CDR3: CASSYGAGELFF; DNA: TGTGCCAGCAGTTACGGGGCCGGGGAGCTGTTTTTT
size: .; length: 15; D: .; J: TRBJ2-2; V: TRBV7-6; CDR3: CASSQGRRGTGELFF; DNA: TGTGCCAGCAGCCAAGGCCGACGTGGCACCGGGGAGCTGTTTTTT
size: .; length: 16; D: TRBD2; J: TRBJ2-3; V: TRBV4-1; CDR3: CASSQVGGRDTDTQYF; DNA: TGCGCCAGCAGCCAAGTTGGCGGGAGGGACACAGATACGCAGTATTTT